This T cell receptor beta chain originates from a study of T-cell reconstitution after alpha-beta-depleted transplantation in children. Researchers prepared the TCRbeta library using unique molecular identifiers, the study reports. TCRdb re-derived calls from the PCR reads in MiXCR, one entry per CDR3 protein. This table holds roughly 300,000 distinct CDR3 sequences, approximately 10% found once. This clonotype has at least ten counts. Antigen: not known. Study-wide results and caveats: Expanded clones from the graft, numbering several hundred, reportedly supplied alpha-beta T cells about two months after transplant. Elevated TCRbeta diversity at day 60 was traced, in some patients, to surviving recipient T cells and thymic progenitors.

Germline values: CDR1 SGHTA, CDR2 FQGNSA. The V end lost 5 bases, the J end lost 5 bases, and 16 bases lay between the germline ends. The CDR3 is made up of 15 amino acids. The chain joins TRBV7-2 to TRBJ2-1, with D tentatively TRBD1 or TRBD2 (6 bases each). This specimen was peripheral blood, taken 180 days after TCRalphabeta/CD19-depleted stem cell transplant. This TCR came from a male patient aged 2 to 9 who had a stem cell transplant for chronic granulomatous disease, so the T cells may come from the graft donor. The CDR3 DNA follows: TGTGCCAGCAGCACCTACGGGGGCCCAAACAATGAGCAGTTCTTC. Its translation: CASSTYGGPNNEQFF.